These T cell receptor beta chains were read from a single sample in a study of a mutant IDH1 vaccine in newly diagnosed glioma. These receptors are not linked to any known antigen. Some clones are missing from TCRdb's copy, which holds only in-frame ones; the method was immunoSEQ multiplex PCR. This table holds 110,000 or so clones, about 90% found once. Sequencing used PBMCs, obtained from a glioma patient whose treatment included an IDH1 peptide vaccine. These receptors all come from a woman aged 45 to 65 with glioma. Each CDR3 is given with its conserved first and last residue. Fields, in order: J gene, V gene, CDR3 protein.

j_call: TRBJ2-7
v_call: TRBV7-2
cdr3_aa: CASSLSTGEIYEQYF

j_call: TRBJ2-3
v_call: TRBV19
cdr3_aa: CASSPRGVSIAGGRVDTQYF

j_call: TRBJ1-5
v_call: TRBV2
cdr3_aa: CASSGSGESDQPQHF

j_call: TRBJ2-7
v_call: TRBV18
cdr3_aa: CASSPGQGEQYF

j_call: TRBJ2-3
v_call: TRBV11-3
cdr3_aa: CASSSGTSGSAQYF

j_call: TRBJ2-7
v_call: TRBV28
cdr3_aa: CASRPLTVSYEQYF

j_call: TRBJ2-4
v_call: TRBV5-5
cdr3_aa: CASSSIGGAKNIQYF

j_call: TRBJ1-3
v_call: TRBV30
cdr3_aa: CAWYAPGTGNTIYF

j_call: TRBJ1-4
v_call: TRBV9
cdr3_aa: CASSVGTGYGDEKLFF

j_call: TRBJ2-1
v_call: TRBV9
cdr3_aa: CASSVGGRSYNEQFF

j_call: TRBJ2-7
v_call: TRBV5-6
cdr3_aa: CASSFGLDEQYF

j_call: TRBJ2-7
v_call: TRBV9
cdr3_aa: CASSPGTSGSHEQYF

j_call: TRBJ1-2
v_call: TRBV30
cdr3_aa: CAWSFRDRSHYGYTF

j_call: TRBJ2-1
v_call: TRBV19
cdr3_aa: CASSMEVPVVNEQFF

j_call: TRBJ2-3
v_call: TRBV7-2
cdr3_aa: CASSLEGFWDTQYF

j_call: TRBJ2-2
v_call: TRBV27
cdr3_aa: CASSSALAGGGTGELFF

j_call: TRBJ1-5
v_call: TRBV28
cdr3_aa: CASSLSFGNQPQHF